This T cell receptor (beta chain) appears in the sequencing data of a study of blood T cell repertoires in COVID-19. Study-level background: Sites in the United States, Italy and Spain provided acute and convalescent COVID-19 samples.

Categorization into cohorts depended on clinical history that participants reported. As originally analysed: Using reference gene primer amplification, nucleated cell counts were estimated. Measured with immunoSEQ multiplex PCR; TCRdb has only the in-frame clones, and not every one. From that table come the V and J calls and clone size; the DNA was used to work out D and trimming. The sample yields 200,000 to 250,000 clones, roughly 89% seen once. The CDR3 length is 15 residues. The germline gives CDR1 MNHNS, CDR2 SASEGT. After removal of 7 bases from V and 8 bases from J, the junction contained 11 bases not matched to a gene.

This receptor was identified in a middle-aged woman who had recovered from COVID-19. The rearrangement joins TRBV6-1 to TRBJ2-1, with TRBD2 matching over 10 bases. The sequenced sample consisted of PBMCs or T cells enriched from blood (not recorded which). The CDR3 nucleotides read TGTGCCAGCACCCGAACCGGGACTAGCGTTGATGAGCAGTTCTTC. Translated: CASTRTGTSVDEQFF.